This TCR beta chain was observed in a study of blood T cells in healthy people across ages. This clonotype was counted between two and nine times. Its antigen remains unknown. Per the germline V gene, CDR1 is SGHRS and CDR2 is YFSETQ. Unmatched junction bases numbered 9, after V lost 4 bases and J lost 3 bases. This CDR3 spans 15 amino acids. Together with a sample-barcoded 5' primer, a J-beta primer mix was included in a second PCR lasting roughly 6 to 12 cycles. Samples each returned at least 2.5 million CDR3-containing paired-end reads. TCRdb processed the 5' RACE reads anew with MiXCR; each CDR3 protein has one entry. Of some 750,000 distinct CDR3 sequences detected, approximately 22% appear once; the ten largest clones hold around 21%. Study outcomes and limitations: Naive CD4+ cell counts and diversity both ran higher in long-lived than in aged donors. Calculation of diversity from one million T cells yielded estimates considered to be underestimates.

V is TRBV5-1 and J is TRBJ1-1, with 7 bases that match TRBD1. The receptor was isolated from a man aged 65 to 85 in good health. The specimen sequenced was blood. The CDR3 DNA reads TGCGCCAGCAGCCAAAGACAGGGTAAGGACACTGAAGCTTTCTTT. Its translation: CASSQRQGKDTEAFF.